The next 27 T cell receptor beta chains were all read from a single sample in a study of blood T cell repertoires in COVID-19. TCRdb keeps only in-frame clones here, not all; method: immunoSEQ multiplex PCR. The table has 150,000 to 200,000 clones, around 88% seen once. The sample taken for sequencing was PBMCs or T cells enriched from blood (not recorded which). The receptors originated from a young woman who had recovered from COVID-19.

This clone was observed a single time. The genes are TRBV27 and TRBJ1-1, with a weak D call TRBD1 (5 bases). V lost 4 bases and J 5 bases, leaving 14 bases between the germline ends. Per the germline V gene, CDR1 is MNHEY and CDR2 is SMNVEV (reference sequence). This CDR3 contains 14 residues. This CDR3 is CASSSTAGGTEAFF. CDR3 nucleotide sequence: TGTGCCAGCAGTTCGACAGCTGGGGGGACTGAAGCTTTCTTT.

This chain connects TRBV5-1 to TRBJ1-6, with D perhaps matching TRBD1 (5 bases). The CDR3 runs to 15 residues. Germline loops: CDR1 SGHRS, CDR2 YFSETQ. V lost 4 bases, J lost 3 bases, and 11 bases lay in between. CDR3 amino acids: CASSEDRYYNSPLHF. Written as DNA, the CDR3 is TGCGCCAGCAGCGAAGACAGATACTATAATTCACCCCTCCACTTT.

The gene calls are TRBV6-1 and TRBJ2-3; 9 bases match TRBD2. V was pared by 2 bases and J by 4 bases, with 7 bases of the junction left unmatched. Germline values: CDR1 MNHNS, CDR2 SASEGT. This CDR3 contains 16 residues. Here the CDR3 DNA reads TGTGCCAGCAGTGAATTTCGCGGGAGGGTTGCAGATACGCAGTATTTT. Translation gives CASSEFRGRVADTQYF.

A single count supports this clone. The chain employs TRBV19 and TRBJ1-1; TRBD1 agrees at 10 bases. Per germline, CDR1 LNHDA and CDR2 SQIVND (reference sequence). J gave up 1 base and V 7 bases, and 6 bases lay outside the gene matches. The length of the CDR3 is 15 residues. Written as DNA, the CDR3 is TGTGCCAGTATTTACGGGACAGGGGCGAACACTGAAGCTTTCTTT. Translating gives CASIYGTGANTEAFF.

The chain is built from TRBV28 and TRBJ2-1, with 13 bases lining up with TRBD2. The CDR3 runs 16 residues. In germline, CDR1 is MDHEN, CDR2 SYDVKM. Germline trimming cut 3 bases from V and 5 bases from J; bases unmatched to any gene: 4. Here the CDR3 reads CASSFGTSGNDNEQFF. CDR3 sequence (DNA): TGTGCCAGCAGTTTCGGGACTAGCGGGAACGACAATGAGCAGTTCTTC.

This clone was seen just once. The chain joins TRBV6-5 to TRBJ1-5; D might be TRBD1 (5 bases). In germline, CDR1 is MNHEY, CDR2 SVGAGI. This CDR3 spans 15 amino acids. Between the trimmed V and J ends, which lost 6 bases and 7 bases, there was a span of 19 bases. The CDR3 protein is CASSVGPSEGQPQHF. CDR3 bases: TGTGCCAGCAGCGTCGGACCGTCGGAGGGGCAGCCCCAGCATTTT.

CDR3 sequence: CASSFAGTGGYEQYF. The DNA for the CDR3 is TGTGCCAGCAGTTTTGCCGGGACAGGGGGGTACGAGCAGTACTTC. The J gene is TRBJ2-7, the V gene TRBV28; 11 bases align to TRBD1. CDR3 length equals 15 residues. The trim removed 3 bases at V and 4 bases at J, leaving 5 bases unmatched. The V gene's germline CDR1 is MDHEN and CDR2 SYDVKM.

The chain uses TRBV24-1 and TRBJ1-4, with 9 bases fitting TRBD1. After removal of 7 bases from V and 7 bases from J, the junction contained 9 bases not matched to a gene. The CDR3 is 15 amino acids. Looked up from germline, CDR1 is KGHDR and CDR2 is SFDVKD. As DNA, the CDR3 is TGTGCCACCAGCGATCCGACAGGGGGGGGTGAAAAACTGTTTTTT. Its protein product is CATSDPTGGGEKLFF.

The V gene is TRBV11-2, the J gene TRBJ1-4, with TRBD1 identical over 7 bases. The CDR3 sequence is 15 residues long. Germline trimming cut 1 base from V and 4 bases from J; bases unmatched to any gene: 3. CDR1 and CDR2 (germline): SGHAT, FQNNGV. CDR3 residues: CASSLAGTVNEKLFF. The CDR3 DNA reads as TGTGCCAGCAGCTTAGCGGGGACAGTTAATGAAAAACTGTTTTTT.

The chain has TRBV28 and TRBJ1-1; D is unclear. CDR1 and CDR2 (germline): MDHEN, SYDVKM. V was pared by 1 base and J by 3 bases, with 9 bases between. The CDR3 runs 14 residues. The CDR3 loop reads CASSLSRVHTEAFF. CDR3 bases: TGTGCCAGCAGTTTATCGCGGGTTCACACTGAAGCTTTCTTT.

The chain links TRBV6-4 to TRBJ1-5; 11 bases are shared with TRBD1. Per the germline V gene, CDR1 is MRHNA and CDR2 is SNTAGT. The CDR3 covers 15 residues. With 7 bases clipped from V and 7 bases from J, the junction kept 9 bases outside the gene matches. The DNA of the CDR3 is TGTGCCAGCATCATGGGGACAGGGGGTAAACAGCCCCAGCATTTT. As protein: CASIMGTGGKQPQHF.

V usage is TRBV10-3 and J usage is TRBJ1-1; 9 nucleotides line up with TRBD1. Germline V gives CDR1 ENHRY, CDR2 SYGVKD. The CDR3 spans 14 residues. The junction had 6 bases not matched to a gene; V was cut back by 6 bases and J by 4 bases. CDR3 protein: CAIRGQGGATEAFF. The CDR3 DNA is TGTGCCATCAGGGGACAGGGCGGGGCCACTGAAGCTTTCTTT.

The chain links TRBV18 to TRBJ2-4; 7 nucleotides line up with TRBD1. In germline, CDR1 is KGHSH, CDR2 LQKENI. V shed 3 bases and J 0 bases; nucleotides not matched to a gene: 2. There are 15 residues in the CDR3. CDR3 bases: TGTGCCAGCTCACCCGACAGGGTAGCCAAAAACATTCAGTACTTC. This translates into CASSPDRVAKNIQYF. Combining the CDR3 with reference TRBV18 and TRBJ2-4 gives the whole variable domain NAGVMQNPRHLVRRRGQEARLRCSPMKGHSHVYWYRQLPEEGLKFMVYLQKENIIDESGMPKERFSAEFPKEGPSILRIQQVVRGDSAAYFCASSPDRVAKNIQYFGAGTRLSVL.

The rearrangement joins TRBV2 to TRBJ2-7; 7 bases match TRBD1. The junction had 15 bases not matched to a gene; V was cut back by 1 base and J by 6 bases. Germline assignment: CDR1 SNHLY and CDR2 FYNNEI. The CDR3 has 17 amino acids. In nucleotides, the CDR3 is TGTGCCAGCAGTGAAGTCGAGGGAACAGGGGCGGAGTCCGAGCAGTACTTC. Amino acids: CASSEVEGTGAESEQYF. The full variable domain, rest sourced from reference TRBV2 and TRBJ2-7, is EPEVTQTPSHQVTQMGQEVILRCVPISNHLYFYWYRQILGQKVEFLVSFYNNEISEKSEIFDDQFSVERPDGSNFTLKIRSTKLEDSAMYFCASSEVEGTGAESEQYFGPGTRLTVT.

The chain couples TRBV9 to TRBJ2-7; TRBD2 is a possible D gene (6 bases). The germline V gene encodes CDR1 SGDLS and CDR2 YYNGEE. V lost 3 bases and J lost 3, with 13 bases in between. The CDR3 has 14 amino acids. In DNA, the CDR3 is TGTGCCAGCAGCGCCCAAGGAGGGAGCTACGAGCAGTACTTC. Translated, it gives CASSAQGGSYEQYF.

This chain joins TRBV9 and TRBJ2-5; tentatively, D is TRBD1 (6 bases). Germline CDR1 and CDR2: SGDLS and YYNGEE. The CDR3 covers 15 residues. V shed 0 bases and J shed 5 bases, with 14 bases lying between them. CDR3 region: CASSVGSTGSETQYF. The CDR3 DNA sequence: TGTGCCAGCAGCGTAGGTAGTACAGGGAGTGAGACCCAGTACTTC.

J is TRBJ2-5 and V is TRBV19, with TRBD2 matching over 7 bases. V lost 2 bases to trimming and J lost 2 bases; unmatched junction nucleotides: 11. The germline CDR1 and CDR2 sequences are LNHDA and SQIVND (reference sequence). CDR3 length equals 17 residues. This CDR3 is CASSIFGRESPQETQYF. Here the CDR3 DNA reads TGTGCCAGTAGTATATTCGGGCGGGAGAGCCCACAAGAGACCCAGTACTTC. Full variable domain (rest looked up from reference TRBV19 and TRBJ2-5): DGGITQSPKYLFRKEGQNVTLSCEQNLNHDAMYWYRQDPGQGLRLIYYSQIVNDFQKGDIAEGYSVSREKKESFPLTVTSAQKNPTAFYLCASSIFGRESPQETQYFGPGTRLLVL.

This sequence joins TRBV28 and TRBJ1-5, with D unclear. Germline V gene sequence: CDR1 MDHEN, CDR2 SYDVKM. The CDR3 consists of 15 residues. V dropped 5 bases and J dropped 0 bases, with 11 bases sitting between them. CDR3 sequence reads: CASSTDTHSNQPQHF. DNA of the CDR3: TGTGCCAGCAGTACAGACACACATAGCAATCAGCCCCAGCATTTT.

This chain joins TRBV28 and TRBJ1-2; D is unclear. Between the trimmed V and J ends, which lost 6 bases and 5 bases, there was a span of 13 bases. Per the germline V gene, CDR1 is MDHEN and CDR2 is SYDVKM. CDR3 length: 13 amino acids. CDR3 DNA sequence: TGTGCCAGCAGCCAATACTCAGGATATGGCTACACCTTC. Translation: CASSQYSGYGYTF.

This clone showed up just a few times. The chain links TRBV27 to TRBJ1-3; D unclear. Trimming cost V 2 bases and J 4 bases, with 6 bases left between them. The CDR3 spans 13 residues. Germline CDR1 and CDR2: MNHEY and SMNVEV (reference sequence). The CDR3: CASSLRGGNTIYF. The CDR3 DNA reads TGTGCCAGCAGTTTACGAGGGGGAAACACCATATATTTT.

CDR3 sequence (DNA): TGTGCCAGCAGTCCTAGCGGGGTCATCTACAATGAGCAGTTCTTC. Amino acids: CASSPSGVIYNEQFF. The chain recombines TRBV7-8 with TRBJ2-1; 9 positions match TRBD2. V gave up 6 bases and J gave up 3 bases; unmatched junction bases: 6. From germline, CDR1 is SGHVS and CDR2 FQNEAQ. The CDR3 loop spans 15 amino acids.

The chain joins TRBV28 to TRBJ2-3, with 8 bases that match TRBD2. V shed 3 bases, J shed 0 bases, and the junction held 8 bases outside the gene matches. The germline gives CDR1 MDHEN, CDR2 SYDVKM. CDR3 length: 17 residues. In nucleotides, the CDR3 is TGTGCCAGCAGTTTGGGTAGCGGGATTTCTAGCACAGATACGCAGTATTTT. Translation gives CASSLGSGISSTDTQYF.

This chain links TRBV11-3 with TRBJ2-3; possible D gene TRBD2, 6 bases. CDR1 is SGHNT and CDR2 is YENEEA in the germline V gene. The V gene lost 1 base and the J gene lost 1 base, with 12 bases spanning the gap. The CDR3 consists of 16 residues. DNA of the CDR3: TGTGCCAGCAGCTTAGCCCGCGCTAGCGGCACAGATACGCAGTATTTT. Translating it yields CASSLARASGTDTQYF.

The chain has TRBV18 and TRBJ1-2, with 12 bases matching TRBD1. V lost 5 bases to trimming and J lost 8 bases; unmatched junction nucleotides: 9. The length of the CDR3 is 15 residues. The germline V gene encodes CDR1 KGHSH and CDR2 LQKENI. The CDR3 coding sequence is TGTGCCAGCTCAATACCCGGGACAGGGGGCTACGGCTACACCTTC. Translated, it gives CASSIPGTGGYGYTF. Drawing the rest from reference TRBV18 and TRBJ1-2, the complete variable domain is NAGVMQNPRHLVRRRGQEARLRCSPMKGHSHVYWYRQLPEEGLKFMVYLQKENIIDESGMPKERFSAEFPKEGPSILRIQQVVRGDSAAYFCASSIPGTGGYGYTFGSGTRLTVV.

This clone was found once. The rearrangement links TRBV2 to TRBJ2-1; TRBD1 matches 11 bases. V was clipped by 3 bases and J by 6 bases; unmatched bases: 1. Germline-derived CDR1 and CDR2 are SNHLY and FYNNEI. The CDR3 is made up of 14 amino acids. The CDR3 loop reads CASSDGTGGNEQFF. CDR3 bases: TGTGCCAGCAGTGACGGGACAGGGGGCAATGAGCAGTTCTTC.

The CDR3 nucleotides read TGTGCCACCAGTAGCCTTCGGACAGATACGCAGTATTTT. This translates into CATSSLRTDTQYF. The chain couples TRBV24-1 to TRBJ2-3; D unresolved. The germline V gene has CDR1 KGHDR and CDR2 SFDVKD. CDR3 length: 13 residues. V lost 6 bases to trimming and J lost 3 bases, with 9 bases between them.

This chain joins TRBV21-1 and TRBJ1-1; no check of the table's D call, TRBD1, against the DNA was made. TRBV21-1 is shown as a pseudogene. This CDR3 contains 17 residues. The CDR3 protein is CASSADRSLLFHTEAFF. The CDR3 nucleotides read TGTGCCAGCAGCGCCGACAGAAGTCTATTATTCCACACTGAAGCTTTCTTT.